This TCR beta chain derives from a study of blood T cell repertoires in COVID-19. Study-level background: The origin of the acute and convalescent COVID-19 samples was the United States, Italy and Spain. Sample material is recorded as cDNA or gDNA derived from T cells, B-cell-depleted T cells, or PBMCs.

Original handling: The assay estimated nucleated cells by amplifying reference gene primers. Clones were read by immunoSEQ multiplex PCR, and TCRdb kept only the in-frame ones, dropping some. The V and J calls and the clone size are those of that table, but D and trimming were determined from the DNA. Counted here are some 300,000 clones, approximately 88% occurring once; the ten biggest clones make up 6.9%. The CDR3 runs to 16 residues. The V gene's germline CDR1 is SGHVS and CDR2 FQNEAQ. V gave up 3 bases and J gave up 4 bases; unmatched junction bases: 4. This sequence joins TRBV7-8 and TRBJ2-5; 14 nucleotides match TRBD2. Sequencing was performed on peripheral blood. The receptor was derived from a woman aged 25 to 39 who had recovered from COVID-19. In DNA, the CDR3 is TGTGCCAGCAGCTTGACTAGCGGGGGGGCCAGAGAGACCCAGTACTTC. Amino acids: CASSLTSGGARETQYF.